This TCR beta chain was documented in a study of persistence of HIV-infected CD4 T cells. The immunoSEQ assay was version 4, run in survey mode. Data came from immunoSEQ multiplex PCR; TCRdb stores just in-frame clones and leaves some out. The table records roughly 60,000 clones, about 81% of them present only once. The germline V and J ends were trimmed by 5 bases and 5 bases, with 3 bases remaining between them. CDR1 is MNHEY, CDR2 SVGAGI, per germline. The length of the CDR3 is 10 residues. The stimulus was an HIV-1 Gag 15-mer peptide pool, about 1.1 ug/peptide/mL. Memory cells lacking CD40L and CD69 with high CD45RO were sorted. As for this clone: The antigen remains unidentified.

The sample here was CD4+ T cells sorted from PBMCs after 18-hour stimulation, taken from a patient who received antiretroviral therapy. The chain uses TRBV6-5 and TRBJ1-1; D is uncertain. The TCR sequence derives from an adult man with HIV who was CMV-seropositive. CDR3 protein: CASSKTEAFF. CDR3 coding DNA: TGTGCCAGCAGTAAAACTGAAGCTTTCTTT.